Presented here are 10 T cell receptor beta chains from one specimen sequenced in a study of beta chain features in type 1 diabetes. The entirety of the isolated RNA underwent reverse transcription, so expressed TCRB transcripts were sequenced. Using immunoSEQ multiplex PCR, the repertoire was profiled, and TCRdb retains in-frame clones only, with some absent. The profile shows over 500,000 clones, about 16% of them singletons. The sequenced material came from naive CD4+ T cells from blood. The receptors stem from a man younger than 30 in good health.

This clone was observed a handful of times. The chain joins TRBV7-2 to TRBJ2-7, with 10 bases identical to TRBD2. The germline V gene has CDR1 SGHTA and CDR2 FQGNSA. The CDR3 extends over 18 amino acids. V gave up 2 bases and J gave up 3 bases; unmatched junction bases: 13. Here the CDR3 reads CASSLPSSGRGGLYEQYF. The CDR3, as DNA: TGTGCCAGCAGCTTACCCTCTAGCGGGAGAGGGGGCCTCTACGAGCAGTACTTC.

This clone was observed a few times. The CDR3 is CASSYEVTQYF. DNA for the CDR3: TGTGCCAGCAGTTACGAAGTTACGCAGTATTTT. The chain couples TRBV6-5 to TRBJ2-3, with D unclear. V was cut by 2 bases and J by 8 bases, with 5 bases left in between. The germline V gene has CDR1 MNHEY and CDR2 SVGAGI. The CDR3 has 11 amino acids.

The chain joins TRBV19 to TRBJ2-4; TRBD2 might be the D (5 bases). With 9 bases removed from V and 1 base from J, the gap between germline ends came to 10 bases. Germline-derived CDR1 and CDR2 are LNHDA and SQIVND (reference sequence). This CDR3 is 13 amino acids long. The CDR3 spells CASASWAKNIQYF. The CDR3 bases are TGTGCCAGCGCTAGCTGGGCCAAAAACATTCAGTACTTC.

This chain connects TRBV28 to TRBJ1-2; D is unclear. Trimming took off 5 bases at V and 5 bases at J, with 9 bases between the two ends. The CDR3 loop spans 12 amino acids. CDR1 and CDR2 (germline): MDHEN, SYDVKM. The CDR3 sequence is CASSTSQYGYTF. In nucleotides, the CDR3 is TGTGCCAGCAGTACGTCACAGTATGGCTACACCTTC.

The CDR3 nucleotides read TGTGCCAGCAGCGCTCAAGGGGGGCTCGAGCAGTACTTC. This sequence encodes CASSAQGGLEQYF. The chain employs TRBV5-5 and TRBJ2-7; D is perhaps TRBD1 or TRBD2 (6 bases each). Germline V CDR1 and CDR2: SGHKS, YYEKEE (reference sequence). The CDR3 has 13 residues. V lost 4 bases, J lost 6 bases, and 14 bases lay in between.

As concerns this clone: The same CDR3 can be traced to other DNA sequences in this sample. The CDR3, as DNA: TGCGCCAGCAGCTTAGAAATGAACACTGAAGCTTTCTTT. It codes for CASSLEMNTEAFF. The V call is TRBV5-1, the J call TRBJ1-1; D is uncertain. CDR1 is SGHRS and CDR2 is YFSETQ in the germline V gene. V was cut by 2 bases and J by 0 bases, with 5 bases left in between. The CDR3 spans 13 residues.

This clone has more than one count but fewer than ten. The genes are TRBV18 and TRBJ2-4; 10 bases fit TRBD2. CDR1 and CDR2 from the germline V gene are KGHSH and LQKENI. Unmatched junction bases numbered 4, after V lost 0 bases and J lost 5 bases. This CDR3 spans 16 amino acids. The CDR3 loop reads CASSPPPSGRENIQYF. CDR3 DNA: TGTGCCAGCTCACCACCGCCTAGCGGGAGAGAAAACATTCAGTACTTC.

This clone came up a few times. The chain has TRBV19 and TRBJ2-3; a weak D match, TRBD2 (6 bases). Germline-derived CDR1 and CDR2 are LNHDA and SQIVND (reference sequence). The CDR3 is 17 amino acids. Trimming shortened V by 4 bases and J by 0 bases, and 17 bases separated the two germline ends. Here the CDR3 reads CASSRLGLDTSTDTQYF. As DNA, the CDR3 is TGTGCCAGTAGTAGACTAGGACTCGATACTAGCACAGATACGCAGTATTTT.

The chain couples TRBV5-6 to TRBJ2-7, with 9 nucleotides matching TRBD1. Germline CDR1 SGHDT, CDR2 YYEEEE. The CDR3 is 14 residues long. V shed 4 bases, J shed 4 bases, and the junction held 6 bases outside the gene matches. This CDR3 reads CASSIRDRVYEQYF. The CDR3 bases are TGTGCCAGCAGCATCCGGGACAGGGTTTACGAGCAGTACTTC.

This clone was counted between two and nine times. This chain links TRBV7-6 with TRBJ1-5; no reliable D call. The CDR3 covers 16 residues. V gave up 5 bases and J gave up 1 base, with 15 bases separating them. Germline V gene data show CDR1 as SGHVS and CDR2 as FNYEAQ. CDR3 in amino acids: CASSLHLPGSNQPQHF. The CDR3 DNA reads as TGTGCCAGCAGCCTACATCTTCCAGGAAGCAATCAGCCCCAGCATTTT.